This T cell receptor beta chain was identified during a study of blood T cell repertoires in COVID-19. About the research overall: Samples of COVID-19 (acute and convalescent) were obtained from the United States, Italy and Spain.

Trimming left V 4 bases short and J 2 bases short, with 11 bases between. The germline V gene encodes CDR1 SEHNR and CDR2 FQNEAQ (reference sequence). The CDR3 is made up of 15 amino acids. As processed by the authors: Researchers report that nucleated cell counts were estimated from reference gene primer amplification. The method was immunoSEQ multiplex PCR; TCRdb's version includes in-frame clones alone and lacks a portion of them. The V and J calls and clone size were taken over from that table, and D and trimming were inferred from the DNA. This sample has 48,000 or so clones, with around 85% found just once.

Sequencing used peripheral blood. The chain has TRBV7-9 and TRBJ2-2; D may be TRBD1 (6 bases). The TCR comes from a woman in her sixties or seventies with acute or convalescent COVID-19. The CDR3 protein is CASSSWTDNTGELFF. The CDR3 bases are TGTGCCAGCAGCTCCTGGACAGATAACACCGGGGAGCTGTTTTTT.